The clone carrying this T cell receptor (beta chain) was counted ten times or more. What it binds is unknown. The data were obtained in a study of T cell repertoires in cytomegalovirus infection. As for the study in general: Public TCR beta signatures marked donors with CMV infection and the matching HLA.

Study observations and caveats: Totalled public TCR beta family frequency picked out people who carried CMV plus the relevant HLA. HLA-C-restricted, CMV-specific TCR beta clonotypes were dominant ex vivo.

In TCRdb, the reads were re-called with MiXCR into one record per CDR3 protein. The data show more than 400,000 distinct CDR3 sequences, approximately 26% seen once. Looked up from germline, CDR1 is SGHTA and CDR2 is FQGNSA. V lost 5 bases and J 0 bases, leaving 9 bases between the germline ends. CDR3 length equals 14 residues. The receptor's source is a human donor in good health (CMV status not recorded). Some clones in this sample may be carry-over from other donors' samples. Sequencing was performed on PBMCs. The chain employs TRBV7-2 and TRBJ2-3; D is possibly TRBD2 (6 bases). This CDR3 reads CASSMEGSTDTQYF. The CDR3, as DNA: TGTGCCAGCAGCATGGAGGGGAGCACAGATACGCAGTATTTT.